What follows are 6 T cell receptor beta chains derived from one specimen sequenced in a study of cytotoxic CD8 clonotypes in ibrutinib-treated CLL. The table came from immunoSEQ multiplex PCR; TCRdb's copy has only in-frame clones and leaves some out. The data contain 150,000 or so clones, 79% of them seen just once; the ten biggest clones take up around 13%. The source material was PBMCs, sampled after 12 months of ibrutinib treatment. Receptors were obtained from a human donor with chronic lymphocytic leukemia.

This rearrangement joins TRBV7-2 to TRBJ2-7; D possibly matches TRBD1 or TRBD2 (6 bases each). CDR3 length: 14 amino acids. Germline V CDR1 and CDR2: SGHTA, FQGNSA. V dropped 0 bases and J dropped 5 bases, with 11 bases sitting between them. CDR3: CASSLARGRNEQYF. CDR3 DNA sequence: TGTGCCAGCAGCTTAGCGAGGGGGAGGAACGAGCAGTACTTC.

This chain uses TRBV9 with TRBJ2-1; D is unresolved. The germline CDR1 and CDR2 sequences are SGDLS and YYNGEE. The CDR3 runs to 14 residues. V lost 2 bases, J lost 6 bases, and 12 bases lay in between. The CDR3 coding sequence is TGTGCCAGCAGCGTGACGGGCGGATTCAATGAGCAGTTCTTC. Translation: CASSVTGGFNEQFF.

In its sample, this clone was seen once. The chain combines TRBV11-1 with TRBJ2-1, with D maybe TRBD1 (5 bases). Looked up from germline, CDR1 is SGHAT and CDR2 is FQDESV (reference sequence). There are 15 residues in the CDR3. Trimming left V 3 bases short and J 7 bases short, with 16 bases between. The CDR3: CASSLAGLLQNEQFF. The CDR3 DNA follows: TGTGCCAGCAGCTTGGCAGGGCTACTACAGAATGAGCAGTTCTTC.

V is TRBV10-3 and J is TRBJ2-3; the D call may be TRBD1 or TRBD2 (5 bases each). Between the trimmed V and J ends, which lost 0 bases and 2 bases, there was a span of 9 bases. CDR1 and CDR2 from the germline V gene are ENHRY and SYGVKD. The CDR3 extends over 15 amino acids. The CDR3: CAISESGTYTDTQYF. CDR3 nucleotides: TGTGCCATCAGTGAGTCCGGGACCTACACAGATACGCAGTATTTT.

V and J are TRBV5-5 and TRBJ2-5; D unresolved. Between the trimmed V and J ends, which lost 1 base and 5 bases, there was a span of 9 bases. Per the germline V gene, CDR1 is SGHKS and CDR2 is YYEKEE (reference sequence). The CDR3 contains 13 residues. The CDR3 DNA follows: TGTGCCAGCAGCTTGTCAGGTCCGGAGACCCAGTACTTC. It is translated as CASSLSGPETQYF.

The chain recombines TRBV19 with TRBJ2-1; TRBD1 agrees at 8 bases. This CDR3 has 14 residues. V lost 6 bases, J lost 5 bases, and 6 bases stayed unmatched. Germline-derived CDR1 and CDR2 are LNHDA and SQIVND (reference sequence). The CDR3: CASRSDRDNNEQFF. For the CDR3, the DNA is TGTGCCAGTAGATCGGACAGGGATAACAATGAGCAGTTCTTC.